What follows are 12 T cell receptor beta chains derived from one specimen sequenced in a study of blood T cells in healthy people across ages. Then a second PCR, running about 7 to 11 cycles, was carried out with a sample-barcoded 5' primer and a J-beta primer mix. TCRdb reanalysed the 5' RACE reads using MiXCR and keeps one entry per CDR3 protein. The sample contains more than 800,000 distinct CDR3 sequences, around 28% of which appear only once. The material sequenced was blood. The receptors derive from a woman of 80 years or more in good health.

This clonotype was recorded at least ten times. This sequence joins TRBV20-1 and TRBJ1-6; D is ambiguous. V lost 5 bases and J lost 6, with 14 bases in between. The CDR3 contains 14 residues. Germline CDR1 DFQATT, CDR2 SNEGSKA (reference sequence). Written as DNA, the CDR3 is TGCAGTGCTCCAGACCCGAAGGGTAATTCACCCCTCCACTTT. Residues: CSAPDPKGNSPLHF.

This clonotype was seen only a few times. This chain links TRBV30 with TRBJ2-3, with TRBD2 identical over 9 bases. Germline CDR1 and CDR2: GTSNPN and SVGIG (reference sequence). The junction had 7 bases not matched to a gene; V was cut back by 0 bases and J by 3 bases. This CDR3 is built from 16 residues. CDR3: CAWSVLRGGPTDTQYF. The CDR3 DNA reads as TGTGCCTGGAGTGTATTGCGGGGGGGCCCGACAGATACGCAGTATTTT.

Concerning this clonotype itself: The junction does not match germline at one end; this may be a read error. The chain links TRBV9 to TRBJ2-5; D not resolved. CDR3 length: 13 amino acids. Germline loops: CDR1 SGDLS, CDR2 YYNGEE. The CDR3: CTSSVMGESIQCF. The CDR3 DNA reads as TGTACCAGCAGCGTAATGGGCGAAAGCATTCAGTGCTTC.

This clonotype has more than one count but fewer than ten. The chain carries TRBV6-2 or TRBV6-3 and TRBJ1-1, with D uncertain. The germline gives CDR1 MNHEY, CDR2 SVGEGT. This CDR3 comprises 14 residues. Trimming removed 3 bases from V and 0 bases from J, with 8 bases in between. The CDR3 loop is CASSYLEMNTEAFF. Written as DNA, the CDR3 is TGTGCCAGCAGTTATCTGGAGATGAACACTGAAGCTTTCTTT.

The V gene is TRBV7-2, the J gene TRBJ1-4; D not resolved. In germline, CDR1 is SGHTA, CDR2 FQGNSA. V gave up 4 bases and J gave up 8 bases, with 11 bases separating them. CDR3 length: 13 amino acids. The CDR3 DNA reads as TGTGCCAGCAGCTCAAGACCTGAGGAAAAACTGTTTTTT. Its protein product is CASSSRPEEKLFF.

This chain connects TRBV28 to TRBJ2-5; TRBD1 matches 9 bases. Trimming cost V 2 bases and J 9 bases; bases outside gene matches: 10. The CDR3 extends over 15 amino acids. Germline CDR1 is MDHEN and CDR2 is SYDVKM. The CDR3 spells CASSLRTGATGAQYF. The CDR3 coding sequence is TGTGCCAGCAGTTTAAGGACAGGGGCCACAGGGGCCCAGTACTTC.

This clonotype was recorded many times. This chain uses TRBV7-2 with TRBJ1-5; TRBD1 matches at 10 bases. CDR1 and CDR2 (germline): SGHTA, FQGNSA. The CDR3 is 16 residues long. V dropped 4 bases and J dropped 5; count of bases not matched to a gene: 8. As DNA, the CDR3 is TGTGCCAGCAGCTCCACGACAGGGGGCGGGCATCAGCCCCAGCATTTT. This codes for CASSSTTGGGHQPQHF.

This clonotype was seen only a few times. One base away lies a much larger clone, so this may be a sequencing read error. The V call is TRBV12-3 or TRBV12-4, the J call TRBJ2-5; no clear D. This CDR3 contains 14 residues. Trimming stripped 8 bases from V and 11 bases from J, with 24 bases between. The chain's CDR3 is CASAWRRSWNEQYF. CDR3 sequence (DNA): TGTGCCAGCGCTTGGCGCCGGTCGTGGAATGAGCAGTACTTC.

In regard to this clonotype: This could be a read error, since a much larger clone is one nucleotide away. The chain has TRBV20-1 and TRBJ2-1; 15 bases match TRBD2. The CDR3 is 17 amino acids. Trimming at V came to 1 base and at J to 12 bases, leaving 13 bases not matched to a gene. The germline V gene encodes CDR1 DFQATT and CDR2 SNEGSKA (reference sequence). CDR3 residues: CSARGWTSGGALDVQFF. DNA for the CDR3: TGCAGTGCTAGAGGCTGGACTAGCGGGGGGGCATTGGATGTGCAGTTCTTC.

This clonotype was seen only a few times. This may be a read error, as it is one base from a much larger clone. The chain joins TRBV29-1 to TRBJ2-5; TRBD1 might be the D (5 bases). Trimming shortened V by 5 bases and J by 1 base, and 11 bases separated the two germline ends. CDR3 length: 13 residues. Germline values: CDR1 SQVTM, CDR2 ANQGSEA. Here the CDR3 reads CSVSRQTQETQYF. DNA for the CDR3: TGCAGCGTTTCCCGACAGACCCAAGAGACCCAGTACTTC.

The CDR3 sequence is CASSQDSGTTALYGYTF. The CDR3 DNA sequence: TGTGCCAGCAGCCAAGATTCGGGGACAACGGCCTTGTATGGCTACACCTTC. The chain combines TRBV4-2 with TRBJ1-2; weak D call: TRBD1 (6 bases). V was cut by 0 bases and J by 5 bases, with 19 bases left in between. CDR3 length: 17 residues. Germline assignment: CDR1 LGHNA and CDR2 YNFKEQ.

Comments on this clonotype: An end of the junction differs from the germline gene, which may be a read error. J is TRBJ1-1 and V is TRBV7-2; a possible D gene is TRBD1 (6 bases). The CDR3 runs 14 residues. In germline, CDR1 is SGHTA, CDR2 FQGNSA. Here the CDR3 reads CVSSRQGRDTEAFF. CDR3 nucleotides: TGTGTCAGCAGCCGTCAGGGGCGTGACACTGAAGCTTTCTTT.